This record covers a single TCR beta chain. The data stem from a study of control samples from healthy donors and cancer patients. In germline, CDR1 is KGHSH, CDR2 LQKENI. This CDR3 has 16 residues. V gave up 0 bases and J gave up 3 bases, with 14 bases separating them. TCRdb's table, derived via immunoSEQ multiplex PCR, lists solely in-frame clones and lacks some. Among 90,000 or so clones listed, roughly 90% were seen once. This TCR derives from a woman in her seventies in good health. The sequenced sample was blood. The chain employs TRBV18 and TRBJ1-2, with D tentatively TRBD1 (5 bases). The CDR3 loop is CASSPPRGVGDYGYTF. As DNA, the CDR3 is TGTGCCAGCTCACCACCGCGGGGGGTAGGGGACTATGGCTACACCTTC.